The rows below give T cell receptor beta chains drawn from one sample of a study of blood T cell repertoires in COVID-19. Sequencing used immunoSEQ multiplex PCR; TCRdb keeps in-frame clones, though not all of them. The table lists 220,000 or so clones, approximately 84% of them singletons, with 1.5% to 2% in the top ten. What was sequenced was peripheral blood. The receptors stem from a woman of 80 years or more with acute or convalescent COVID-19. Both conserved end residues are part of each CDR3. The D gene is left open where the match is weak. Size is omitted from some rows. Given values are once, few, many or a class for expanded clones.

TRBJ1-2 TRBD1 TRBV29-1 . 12 CSVSGTGSGYTF TGCAGCGTTTCCGGGACAGGGTCTGGCTACACCTTC
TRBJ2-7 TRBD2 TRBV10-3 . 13 CAISNGGLYEQYF TGTGCCATAAGTAACGGGGGGTTATACGAGCAGTACTTC
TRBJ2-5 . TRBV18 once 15 CASSTQTGGGETQYF TGTGCCAGCTCAACACAAACAGGGGGAGGGGAGACCCAGTACTTC
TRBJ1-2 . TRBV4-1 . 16 CASSQGIAGSNYGYTF TGCGCCAGCAGCCAGGGGATAGCGGGCTCTAACTATGGCTACACCTTC
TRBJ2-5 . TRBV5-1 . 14 CASSLASSRETQYF TGCGCCAGCAGCTTGGCTAGCTCTAGGGAGACCCAGTACTTC
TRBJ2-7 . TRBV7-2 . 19 CASSLVGGQGPSGSYEQYF TGTGCCAGCAGCTTAGTGGGGGGGCAGGGCCCATCGGGCTCCTACGAGCAGTACTTC
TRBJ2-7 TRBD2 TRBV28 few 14 CASSPAGGISKQYF TGTGCCAGCAGTCCCGCGGGAGGAATATCTAAGCAGTACTTC
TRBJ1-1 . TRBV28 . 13 CASTRGGKGEAFF TGTGCCAGCACCCGGGGGGGCAAGGGTGAAGCTTTCTTT
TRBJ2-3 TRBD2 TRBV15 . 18 CATSRTGLAASSTDTQYF TGTGCCACCAGCAGGACGGGCCTAGCGGCTTCTAGCACAGATACGCAGTATTTT
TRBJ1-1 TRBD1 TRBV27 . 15 CASSPAGTGGTEAFF TGTGCCAGCAGTCCCGCGGGGACAGGGGGCACTGAAGCTTTCTTT
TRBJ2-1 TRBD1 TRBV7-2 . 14 CASSSWTGFNEQFF TGTGCCAGCAGCTCCTGGACAGGGTTCAATGAGCAGTTCTTC
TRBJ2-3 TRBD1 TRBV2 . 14 CASSRQGGTDTQYF TGTGCCAGCTCTAGACAGGGGGGTACAGATACGCAGTATTTT
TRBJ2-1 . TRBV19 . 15 CASTGGFSSYNEQFF TGTGCCAGTACCGGCGGCTTTAGCTCCTACAATGAGCAGTTCTTC
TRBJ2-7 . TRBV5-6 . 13 CASSWPRGYEQYF TGTGCCAGCAGCTGGCCTAGAGGCTACGAGCAGTACTTC
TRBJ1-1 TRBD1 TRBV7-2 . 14 CASSNNRGNTEAFF TGTGCCAGCAGTAATAACAGGGGTAACACTGAAGCTTTCTTT
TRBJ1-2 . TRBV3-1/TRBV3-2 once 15 CASSQGQSGSYGYTF TGTGCCAGCAGCCAAGGACAATCGGGGTCCTATGGCTACACCTTC
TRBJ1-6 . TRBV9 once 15 CASSVGGGNNSPLHF TGTGCCAGCAGCGTTGGGGGCGGTAATAATTCACCCCTCCACTTT
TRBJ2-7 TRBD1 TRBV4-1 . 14 CASSQGQRTYEQYF TGCGCCAGCAGCCAGGGACAGAGAACCTACGAGCAGTACTTC
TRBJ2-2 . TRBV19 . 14 CATKQGLNTGELFF TGTGCCACGAAACAGGGCCTGAACACCGGGGAGCTGTTTTTT
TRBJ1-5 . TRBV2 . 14 CASSEITGVEPQHF TGTGCCAGCAGTGAAATTACGGGTGTTGAGCCCCAGCATTTT
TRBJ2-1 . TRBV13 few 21 CASSLFRTAPHDGGSYNEQFF TGTGCCAGCAGCTTATTTCGCACGGCGCCACATGACGGGGGCTCCTACAATGAGCAGTTCTTC
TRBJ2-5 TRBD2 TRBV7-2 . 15 CASSLLAGGGETQYF TGTGCCAGCAGCTTACTGGCGGGGGGTGGAGAGACCCAGTACTTC
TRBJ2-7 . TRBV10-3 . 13 CAISESNSREQYF TGTGCCATCAGTGAGTCGAACTCCCGGGAGCAGTACTTC
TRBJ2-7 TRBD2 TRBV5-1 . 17 CASSLMGGTSGTYEQYF TGCGCCAGCAGCCTGATGGGGGGGACTAGCGGGACCTACGAGCAGTACTTC
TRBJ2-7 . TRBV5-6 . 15 CASSPLAADLYEQYF TGTGCCAGCAGCCCCCTGGCAGCGGACCTCTACGAGCAGTACTTC
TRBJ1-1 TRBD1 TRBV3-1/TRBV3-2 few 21 CASSQGQDKFRDRFKNTEAFF TGTGCCAGCAGCCAAGGTCAAGATAAGTTCCGGGACAGGTTTAAGAACACTGAAGCTTTCTTT
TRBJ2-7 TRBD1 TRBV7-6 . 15 CASSLAATGTYEQYF TGTGCCAGCAGCTTAGCGGCGACAGGGACCTACGAGCAGTACTTC
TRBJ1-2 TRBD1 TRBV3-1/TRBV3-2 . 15 CASSLKGAGFYGYTF TGTGCCAGCAGCCTAAAGGGGGCCGGATTCTATGGCTACACCTTC
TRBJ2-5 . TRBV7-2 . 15 CASSYRTDLQETQYF TGTGCCAGCAGCTATCGGACAGACCTCCAAGAGACCCAGTACTTC
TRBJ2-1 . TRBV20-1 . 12 CSASLVSDEQFF TGCAGTGCTAGTCTAGTTAGCGATGAGCAGTTCTTC
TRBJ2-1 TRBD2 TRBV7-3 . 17 CASSLHPSGGFYNEQFF TGTGCCAGCAGCTTACACCCTAGCGGCGGATTCTACAATGAGCAGTTCTTC
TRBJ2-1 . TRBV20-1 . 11 CSASDHGEQFF TGCAGTGCCAGTGATCACGGGGAGCAGTTCTTC
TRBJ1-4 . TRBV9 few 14 CASSAEAGYEKLFF TGTGCCAGCAGCGCCGAGGCGGGGTATGAAAAACTGTTTTTT
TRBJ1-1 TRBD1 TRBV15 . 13 CATSGQGDTEAFF TGTGCCACCAGCGGACAGGGTGACACTGAAGCTTTCTTT
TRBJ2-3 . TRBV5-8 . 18 CASSLGALAGSSTDTQYF TGTGCCAGCAGCTTGGGTGCGCTGGCGGGATCTAGCACAGATACGCAGTATTTT
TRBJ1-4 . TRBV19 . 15 CASSIGTALGEKLFF TGTGCCAGTAGTATAGGTACGGCCTTGGGCGAAAAACTGTTTTTT
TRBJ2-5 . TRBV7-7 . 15 CASSLGPSRGETQYF TGTGCCAGCAGCTTAGGGCCTTCCCGGGGAGAGACCCAGTACTTC
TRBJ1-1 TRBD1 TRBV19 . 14 CASSIGGQGTEAFF TGTGCCAGTAGTATAGGGGGACAGGGGACTGAAGCTTTCTTT
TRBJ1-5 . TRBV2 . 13 CASSLGPDRPQHF TGTGCCAGCAGTTTGGGCCCCGATCGGCCCCAGCATTTT
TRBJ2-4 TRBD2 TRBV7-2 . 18 CASSLGALAGGAKNIQYF TGTGCCAGCAGCTTAGGCGCGCTAGCGGGTGGAGCCAAAAACATTCAGTACTTC
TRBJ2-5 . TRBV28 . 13 CATGSPTGETQYF TGTGCCACCGGGAGCCCCACGGGGGAGACCCAGTACTTC
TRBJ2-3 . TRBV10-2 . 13 CASSGQITDTQYF TGCGCCAGCAGTGGGCAGATCACAGATACGCAGTATTTT
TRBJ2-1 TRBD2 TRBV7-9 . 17 CASSLRELASSYNEQFF TGTGCCAGCAGCTTACGGGAACTAGCGAGCTCCTACAATGAGCAGTTCTTC
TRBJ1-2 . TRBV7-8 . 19 CASSLVVNVAGRTNYGYTF TGTGCCAGCAGCTTAGTTGTCAATGTAGCAGGGCGCACTAACTATGGCTACACCTTC
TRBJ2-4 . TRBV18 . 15 CASSPTQLAKNIQYF TGTGCCAGCTCTCCGACTCAGCTAGCCAAAAACATTCAGTACTTC
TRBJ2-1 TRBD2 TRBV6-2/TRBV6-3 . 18 CASSYLGLAGEVYNEQFF TGTGCCAGCAGTTATCTGGGACTAGCGGGAGAGGTTTACAATGAGCAGTTCTTC
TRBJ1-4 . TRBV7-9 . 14 CASSQRSGGEKLFF TGTGCCAGCAGTCAACGGTCTGGTGGTGAAAAACTGTTTTTT
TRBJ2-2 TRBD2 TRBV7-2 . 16 CASSYTSGVRTGELFF TGTGCCAGCAGCTACACTAGCGGGGTCAGGACCGGGGAGCTGTTTTTT
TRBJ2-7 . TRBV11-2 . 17 CASSRTSGTLITYEQYF TGTGCCAGCAGCCGTACCTCCGGGACTCTCATTACCTACGAGCAGTACTTC
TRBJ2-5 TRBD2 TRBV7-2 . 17 CASSLVGTRGGQETQYF TGTGCCAGCAGCTTAGTAGGGACGCGGGGGGGCCAAGAGACCCAGTACTTC
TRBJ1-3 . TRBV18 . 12 CASSPLGNTIYF TGTGCCAGCTCACCGTTAGGAAACACCATATATTTT
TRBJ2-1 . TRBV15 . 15 CATSRGGGAYNEQFF TGTGCCACCAGCAGAGGCGGGGGCGCCTACAATGAGCAGTTCTTC